This T cell receptor beta chain was sequenced in a study of shared clonotypes between healthy human individuals. CDR1 is MNHNS, CDR2 SASEGT, per germline. CDR3 length: 17 amino acids. Deletions cut 0 bases from V and 3 bases from J, with 17 bases between. Division of CD4+ cells produced a CD45RA+ naive subset and a CD45RA-negative memory subset. Study-wide points: Naive subsets generally had larger estimated richness than memory subsets.

This table comes from immunoSEQ multiplex PCR, and its TCRdb copy is limited to in-frame clones, with some not included. This sample has about 2 million clones, with 85% to 95% found just once. Turning to this clone: The antigen remains unidentified.

This TCR derives from a man between 18 and 35 years old in good health. Sequenced sample: naive CD4+ T cells sorted from blood. Subset defined: CD45RA+ positively selected. The chain combines TRBV6-1 with TRBJ1-1; tentatively, D is TRBD1 (5 bases). The CDR3 nucleotides read TGTGCCAGCAGTGAAGCGCTATTTCAGGGTGGTTACACTGAAGCTTTCTTT. This gives the protein CASSEALFQGGYTEAFF.